Sequencing of this T cell receptor (beta chain) was carried out in a study of Ad26.COV2.S vaccination and SARS-CoV-2 variants (dated by TCRdb to about 2021). General notes on the study: Donors in the vaccine arm were drawn from COV1001, a phase I-IIa trial of Ad26.COV2.S in healthy adults that was multicentre, randomized, double-blind and placebo-controlled. TCRbeta repertoire sequencing was used to assess the specificity and breadth of SARS-CoV-2-reactive T cell receptors after Ad26.COV2.S vaccination. Trial participants were randomized into five groups of five: low-dose or high-dose Ad26.COV2.S given once or twice, or placebo on both occasions. The TCR-sequenced set comprised approximately 32 samples: some 20 Ad26.COV2.S vaccine recipients, 5 placebo recipients and 8 SARS-CoV-2 convalescent individuals. Ad26.COV2.S was administered intramuscularly at 5 x 10^10 or 1 x 10^11 viral particles, either as a single shot or as two shots given 56 days apart. Throughout the experiments and outcome assessment, investigators stayed blinded to trial group allocation. Results and caveats for the whole study, not just this receptor: Spike-specific TCR breadth was higher in Ad26.COV2.S recipients than in placebo recipients (P = 0.0014). Comparing responses between vaccine doses or regimens was not something the study was powered to do. Comparable non-spike TCR breadth was observed between vaccine and placebo recipients, consistent with only spike being contained in the vaccine. Substantial breadth of spike-specific CD8+ and CD4+ T cell responses was reported after vaccination. It was noted by the authors that total T cell responses may have been underestimated by the TCR breadth and depth analyses.

In regard to this clone: Its antigen remains undetermined. Per-base qualities were not stored, and no clone one base away is much larger.

The immunoSEQ Assay was used to sequence TCRbeta CDR3 regions. After extraction, genomic DNA underwent amplification by bias-controlled multiplex PCR, followed by high-throughput sequencing. In the source study's methods: Collapsing and filtering of sequences were performed to quantify the absolute abundance of each unique TCRbeta CDR3 region. T cell fraction was estimated by normalization of TCRbeta template counts to usable DNA, with usable DNA being measured through amplification of reference genes present in all nucleated cells. Repertoire TCRs were annotated as SARS-CoV-2-specific by exact matching of V gene, CDR3 amino acid sequence and J gene to a known reactive TCR set. The reference SARS-CoV-2 TCR set was derived from MIRA and filtered for enrichment in COVID-19-positive ImmuneCODE repertoires, a step that removed public or cross-reactive TCRs. Based on the MIRA antigens, annotated TCRs were further analysed at the level of specific ORF or position within ORF. Breadth was defined as annotated unique rearrangements over total unique productive rearrangements; depth was the summed frequency of those rearrangements. Group comparisons of TCR breadth used two-sided Wilcoxon rank-sum tests. TCRdb provides this immuneACCESS table in a form limited to in-frame rearrangements. Some clones are lacking; in checked studies, under half of them reflect an unresolved V gene, and why the rest are absent is not known. That table supplies the V and J calls and clone size; D and trimming were determined from the DNA. The sample table records more than 400,000 clones; around 90% of these occur just once. The ten largest clonotypes hold roughly 4% of the sample.

The treatment or condition tag for this specimen amounts to: 15 to 20 received Ad26.COV2.S at low or high dose, single or two shots; about 5 received placebo; per-sample allocation not given. For vaccine and placebo recipients, repertoires were sequenced using samples collected on day 63 after the first injection. Cohort 1b enrolled about 25 adults aged 18-55 years at a single site in Boston, USA, between 29 July and 7 August 2020. As a vaccine, Ad26.COV2.S was a replication-incompetent adenovirus type 26 vector that expressed a prefusion-stabilized SARS-CoV-2 spike protein derived from the original Wuhan strain. Deletion took 0 bases off V and 0 bases off J, with a span of 9 bases between the germline ends. From cysteine to phenylalanine, the CDR3 is 16 amino acids long. Only the CDR3 DNA stays, 48 bases, in frame from base 1. For CDR1 and CDR2, the germline V gene lists MNHEY and SVGEGT.

Sequenced material: peripheral blood, taken in a trial of Ad26.COV2.S vaccine versus placebo. The chain was built from TRBV6-2 or TRBV6-3 and TRBJ1-5, with no confidently assigned D gene. The origin of this receptor is a person aged 18-60 years who received the Ad26.COV2.S COVID-19 vaccine or a placebo. The DNA reads TGTGCCAGCAGTTACTCAGGGTTGAGTAGCAATCAGCCCCAGCATTTT. The encoded protein is CASSYSGLSSNQPQHF.